The next 21 T cell receptor beta chains were all read from a single sample in a study of CD8 T cells in Susac syndrome. A quantity of about 0.5 to 1 ug RNA underwent reverse transcription using random hexamers. One entry per CDR3 protein, called by TCRdb with MiXCR from the immunoSEQ multiplex PCR reads. Of some 200,000 distinct CDR3 sequences in the sample, 90% to 95% were seen once. Input material: CD4+ T cells from PBMCs. The source of these receptors is a human donor with multiple sclerosis.

The chain carries TRBV20-1 and TRBJ1-2, with no clear D. Germline CDR1 and CDR2: DFQATT and SNEGSKA (reference sequence). Trimming took off 6 bases at V and 0 bases at J, with 11 bases between the two ends. This CDR3 is built from 13 residues. The CDR3 coding sequence is TGCAGTGCGGCGAACCCCCCTAACTATGGCTACACCTTC. It encodes CSAANPPNYGYTF.

The chain combines TRBV2 with TRBJ1-2, with D uncertain. The V gene's germline CDR1 is SNHLY and CDR2 FYNNEI. CDR3 size: 14 residues. The V end was cut by 0 bases, the J end by 4 bases, with 9 bases between. The CDR3 DNA follows: TGTGCCAGCAGTGAAGCGGACGTTGGCTATGGCTACACCTTC. It encodes CASSEADVGYGYTF. Using reference TRBV2 and TRBJ1-2 for the parts outside the CDR3, the full variable domain is EPEVTQTPSHQVTQMGQEVILRCVPISNHLYFYWYRQILGQKVEFLVSFYNNEISEKSEIFDDQFSVERPDGSNFTLKIRSTKLEDSAMYFCASSEADVGYGYTFGSGTRLTVV.

This chain connects TRBV4-1 to TRBJ1-5; the D is unclear. Trimming took off 0 bases at V and 5 bases at J, with 8 bases between the two ends. The CDR3 totals 14 residues. Per germline, CDR1 MGHRA and CDR2 YSYEKL. The CDR3 DNA follows: TGCGCCAGCAGCCAAGAGATACGGGATCAGCCCCAGCATTTT. Amino acids: CASSQEIRDQPQHF.

The CDR3 DNA is TGTGCCAGCATCCCGGGACGTATGCTCAATCAGCCCCAGCATTTT. Amino acids: CASIPGRMLNQPQHF. The gene calls are TRBV7-8 and TRBJ1-5, with D perhaps matching TRBD1 (5 bases). Trimming shortened V by 7 bases and J by 3 bases, and 16 bases separated the two germline ends. The CDR3 runs 15 residues. Germline CDR1 reads SGHVS; CDR2 reads FQNEAQ.

The gene calls are TRBV20-1 and TRBJ2-7; 7 bases align to TRBD2. This CDR3 is built from 14 residues. Germline-derived CDR1 and CDR2 are DFQATT and SNEGSKA (reference sequence). V was clipped by 3 bases and J by 1 base; unmatched bases: 6. CDR3 in amino acids: CSASRLAQSYEQYF. CDR3 bases: TGCAGTGCTAGTAGACTAGCCCAATCCTACGAGCAGTACTTC.

This chain uses TRBV20-1 with TRBJ2-3; 10 nucleotides line up with TRBD2. This CDR3 is built from 15 residues. The germline V gene has CDR1 DFQATT and CDR2 SNEGSKA (reference sequence). V was clipped by 6 bases and J by 0 bases; unmatched bases: 6. CDR3 sequence: CSATSSGRSTDTQYF. CDR3 in DNA: TGCAGTGCAACCTCTAGCGGGAGAAGCACAGATACGCAGTATTTT.

V is TRBV30 and J is TRBJ1-4; 7 positions match TRBD1. Germline CDR1 GTSNPN, CDR2 SVGIG (reference sequence). The ends lost 2 bases at V and 6 bases at J; junction bases unmatched: 3. This CDR3 is built from 13 residues. CDR3 coding DNA: TGTGCCTGGAGTAATGACAGGGATGAAAAACTGTTTTTT. Its protein is CAWSNDRDEKLFF.

The V gene is TRBV7-9, the J gene TRBJ1-5, with 10 bases aligning to TRBD1. CDR3 size: 14 residues. CDR1 is SEHNR and CDR2 is FQNEAQ in the germline V gene (reference sequence). Germline trimming cut 5 bases from V and 4 bases from J; bases unmatched to any gene: 2. The CDR3, as DNA: TGTGCCAGCAGCACGGGACAGGGGAATCAGCCCCAGCATTTT. As protein: CASSTGQGNQPQHF.

The chain employs TRBV11-1 and TRBJ2-3, with 8 bases lining up with TRBD2. CDR3 length: 14 amino acids. V lost 1 base to trimming and J lost 9 bases; unmatched junction nucleotides: 6. Germline CDR1 reads SGHAT; CDR2 reads FQDESV (reference sequence). The CDR3 coding sequence is TGTGCCAGCAGCTTAGGGATAGCGGGAAAGACGCAGTATTTT. This codes for CASSLGIAGKTQYF.

The chain combines TRBV10-2 with TRBJ2-7; TRBD1 is a possible D gene (5 bases). CDR1 and CDR2 from the germline V gene are WSHSY and SAAADI. This CDR3 region has 14 residues. V lost 7 bases and J 2 bases, leaving 15 bases between the germline ends. CDR3 amino acids: CASTTPDTAYEQYF. The CDR3 coding sequence is TGCGCCAGCACCACTCCGGACACAGCCTACGAGCAGTACTTC.

CDR3 nucleotide sequence: TGTGCCTGGAGGTTGGCAGGCACAGATACGCAGTATTTT. Amino acids: CAWRLAGTDTQYF. The chain carries TRBV30 and TRBJ2-3; the D is unclear. The V end was cut by 3 bases, the J end by 1 base, with 8 bases between. The CDR3 runs to 13 residues. From germline, CDR1 is GTSNPN and CDR2 SVGIG (reference sequence).

J is TRBJ2-2 and V is TRBV20-1; D uncertain. Trimming removed 3 bases at V and 4 bases at J, with 15 bases between. The CDR3 covers 15 residues. The germline CDR1 and CDR2 sequences are DFQATT and SNEGSKA (reference sequence). CDR3 coding DNA: TGCAGTGCTAGTGCCCGGCTTAAGGGCACCGGGGAGCTGTTTTTT. The encoded protein is CSASARLKGTGELFF.

The J gene is TRBJ1-6, the V gene TRBV11-3; D may be TRBD1 (6 bases). V was trimmed by 5 bases and J by 10 bases, leaving 12 bases between them. Germline-derived CDR1 and CDR2 are SGHNT and YENEEA. The CDR3 is 13 amino acids. DNA for the CDR3: TGTGCCAGCAGCCAGGGGATGCGCTCACCCCTCCACTTT. Residues: CASSQGMRSPLHF.

The V gene is TRBV28, the J gene TRBJ2-7; 14 bases are shared with TRBD2. CDR3 length: 15 amino acids. V was pared by 8 bases and J by 5 bases, with 8 bases of the junction left unmatched. Germline V gene lookup returns CDR1 MDHEN and CDR2 SYDVKM. The CDR3 DNA sequence: TGTGCCAGCTCTCAGGGACTAGCGGGAGACCACGAGCAGTACTTC. Translated: CASSQGLAGDHEQYF. The complete variable domain, with remaining parts taken from reference TRBV28 and TRBJ2-7, reads DVKVTQSSRYLVKRTGEKVFLECVQDMDHENMFWYRQDPGLGLRLIYFSYDVKMKEKGDIPEGYSVSREKKERFSLILESASTNQTSMYLCASSQGLAGDHEQYFGPGTRLTVT.

Here the CDR3 reads CASSQPPGQPAYEQYF. CDR3 in DNA: TGTGCCAGCAGCCAACCTCCGGGACAGCCAGCCTACGAGCAGTACTTC. This chain connects TRBV3-1 to TRBJ2-7, with TRBD1 matching 7 bases. Germline values: CDR1 LGHDT, CDR2 YNNKEL (reference sequence). J lost 2 bases, V lost 2 bases, and 9 bases had no gene match. This CDR3 spans 16 amino acids.

In DNA form, the CDR3 reads TGCAGTGCTGCGGCGGAGATAAGGAACACTGAAGCTTTCTTT. As protein: CSAAAEIRNTEAFF. The chain couples TRBV20-1 to TRBJ1-1, with D unclear. The germline V gene encodes CDR1 DFQATT and CDR2 SNEGSKA (reference sequence). V gave up 5 bases and J gave up 1 base, with 14 bases separating them. This CDR3 has 14 amino acids.

The chain combines TRBV29-1 with TRBJ2-3, with 7 nucleotides matching TRBD2. V trimming: 5 bases; J trimming: 4 bases; junction bases outside the gene matches: 9. Germline loops: CDR1 SQVTM, CDR2 ANQGSEA. The CDR3 is made up of 14 amino acids. The CDR3 sequence is CSVPGGGISDTQYF. The CDR3 bases are TGCAGCGTTCCTGGGGGAGGGATATCAGATACGCAGTATTTT.

This clonotype appeared a single time. The chain couples TRBV6-2 or TRBV6-3 to TRBJ2-7; TRBD2 agrees at 16 bases. The CDR3 runs to 16 residues. Germline V lookup: CDR1 MNHEY, CDR2 SVGEGT. Losses at the gene ends were 6 bases for V and 5 bases for J; bases not matched to a gene: 7. The CDR3 here is CASSLGLAGGQDEQYF. The CDR3 coding sequence is TGTGCCAGCAGCCTGGGACTAGCGGGAGGGCAGGACGAGCAGTACTTC.

The J gene is TRBJ2-7, the V gene TRBV7-9; 8 bases map to TRBD1. The germline V gene has CDR1 SEHNR and CDR2 FQNEAQ (reference sequence). CDR3 length: 14 amino acids. Trimming took 5 bases from V and 7 from J; bases not matched to a gene: 10. CDR3 sequence (DNA): TGTGCCAGCAGCCGAGGCCAGGGGGCGTTTGAGCAGTACTTC. Protein sequence: CASSRGQGAFEQYF.

The rearrangement uses TRBV20-1 and TRBJ2-1; 10 bases map to TRBD2. Trimming took 5 bases from V and 4 from J; bases not matched to a gene: 8. This CDR3 has 15 residues. Germline V gene data show CDR1 as DFQATT and CDR2 as SNEGSKA (reference sequence). The CDR3 bases are TGCAGTGCTCGGGGGGGACTAGCGCGTTACAATGAGCAGTTCTTC. Translation gives CSARGGLARYNEQFF.

V and J are TRBV6-5 and TRBJ2-1; possibly TRBD1 or TRBD2 for D (5 bases each). The CDR3 has 15 residues. Trimming took off 8 bases at V and 0 bases at J, with 14 bases between the two ends. Germline V gene data show CDR1 as MNHEY and CDR2 as SVGAGI. CDR3 sequence reads: CASGLGESSYNEQFF. As DNA, the CDR3 is TGTGCCAGCGGATTGGGGGAGAGCTCCTACAATGAGCAGTTCTTC.